A selection of T cell receptor beta chains follows, all from one sample in a study of beta chain features in type 1 diabetes. Sequenced by immunoSEQ multiplex PCR; TCRdb stores in-frame clones only, minus some. The sample includes approximately 380,000 clones, approximately 16% seen only once; the top ten take approximately 0.019%. Material: naive CD4+ T cells from blood. The source of these receptors is a woman under 30 in good health. The CDR3 runs from the conserved cysteine through the conserved F or W. D genes are given only for firm matches. The size of a clone is reported for some rows only, either as once, few or many, or as a class for expanded clones.

length,size,D,J,V,CDR3,DNA
12,few,TRBD1,TRBJ2-3,TRBV7-9,CASRSTGDTQYF,TGTGCCAGCAGGTCGACAGGGGATACGCAGTATTTT
13,.,.,TRBJ1-1,TRBV7-7,CASSLALQTEAFF,TGTGCTAGCAGCTTAGCGCTGCAGACTGAAGCTTTCTTT
13,.,.,TRBJ2-5,TRBV5-1,CASSRVTAETQYF,TGCGCCAGCAGCCGGGTAACGGCAGAGACCCAGTACTTC
15,.,.,TRBJ1-5,TRBV2,CASSPVRTAGQPQHF,TGTGCCAGCAGTCCCGTGCGGACTGCCGGTCAGCCCCAGCATTTT
12,few,TRBD1,TRBJ1-1,TRBV6-5,CASRTGRTEAFF,TGTGCCAGCAGGACAGGGCGGACTGAAGCTTTCTTT
11,few,.,TRBJ1-1,TRBV30,CACGRNTEAFF,TGTGCTTGCGGAAGGAACACTGAAGCTTTCTTT
17,.,.,TRBJ2-1,TRBV4-2,CASSQDRGTRSYNEQFF,TGTGCCAGCAGCCAAGATCGCGGGACTCGCTCCTACAATGAGCAGTTCTTC
11,.,.,TRBJ2-7,TRBV2,CASSSPYEQYF,TGTGCCAGCAGTAGCCCCTACGAGCAGTACTTC
15,few,.,TRBJ2-4,TRBV27,CASKEGVLAKNIQYF,TGTGCCAGCAAAGAGGGGGTTCTAGCCAAAAACATTCAGTACTTC
21,few,.,TRBJ1-3,TRBV18,CASSPLGKVGALLGPGNTIYF,TGTGCCAGCTCACCACTCGGGAAGGTGGGGGCCCTACTTGGCCCTGGAAACACCATATATTTT
16,.,.,TRBJ2-7,TRBV28,CASSPGQWRSSYEQYF,TGTGCCAGCAGTCCTGGACAGTGGAGGAGCTCCTACGAGCAGTACTTC
16,.,TRBD2,TRBJ2-5,TRBV7-3,CASSSQRGGRGETQYF,TGTGCCAGCAGCTCCCAGCGGGGCGGCCGGGGTGAGACCCAGTACTTC
12,few,TRBD1,TRBJ2-7,TRBV5-1,CASSDRGSEQYF,TGCGCCAGCAGCGACAGGGGGTCCGAGCAGTACTTC
14,.,.,TRBJ2-1,TRBV19,CASSEGIPYNEQFF,TGTGCCAGTAGTGAGGGAATCCCCTACAATGAGCAGTTCTTC
12,.,.,TRBJ1-2,TRBV6-5,CASGRSSYGYTF,TGTGCCAGCGGCCGCTCCTCCTATGGCTACACCTTC